Shown below are 9 T cell receptor beta chains from a single sample sequenced in a study of glioma-infiltrating T cells after dendritic cell vaccination. This table comes from immunoSEQ multiplex PCR, and its TCRdb copy is limited to in-frame clones, with some not included. The sample has roughly 100,000 clones, 85% to 90% seen once; the top ten hold 2.5% to 3%. Specified time point: after dendritic cell vaccination, including at tumor progression/relapse. Sequencing used blood, obtained after dendritic cell vaccination. The receptor set was obtained from a human donor with glioblastoma.

The chain has TRBV9 and TRBJ1-2; D perhaps matches TRBD1 (6 bases). CDR1 is SGDLS and CDR2 is YYNGEE in the germline V gene. The length of the CDR3 is 16 residues. V was clipped by 4 bases and J by 5 bases, with 21 bases between them. CDR3 residues: CASSRRGGGGSYGYTF. CDR3 sequence (DNA): TGTGCCAGCAGCAGGAGAGGGGGAGGGGGATCATATGGCTACACCTTC.

The rearrangement links TRBV19 to TRBJ2-1; D is possibly TRBD2 (6 bases). There are 14 residues in the CDR3. V lost 5 bases and J lost 5, with 13 bases in between. Per germline, CDR1 LNHDA and CDR2 SQIVND (reference sequence). The CDR3 bases are TGTGCCAGTAGTGTTAGCGGAGCCAACAATGAGCAGTTCTTC. This sequence encodes CASSVSGANNEQFF.

The chain has TRBV7-8 and TRBJ2-7; D gene unclear. Trimming stripped 5 bases from V and 7 bases from J, with 9 bases between. CDR3 length: 11 amino acids. Per germline, CDR1 SGHVS and CDR2 FQNEAQ. CDR3 sequence: CASSHRLEQYF. CDR3 in DNA: TGTGCCAGCAGCCATCGCCTAGAGCAGTACTTC.

This chain joins TRBV30 and TRBJ2-5, with 10 bases lining up with TRBD1. Germline CDR1 and CDR2: GTSNPN and SVGIG (reference sequence). Trimming at V came to 3 bases and at J to 5 bases, leaving 9 bases not matched to a gene. CDR3 length: 15 amino acids. The CDR3 here is CAWSGDRGARETQYF. As DNA, the CDR3 is TGTGCCTGGAGCGGGGACAGGGGCGCCCGGGAGACCCAGTACTTC.

This sequence joins TRBV12-5 and TRBJ2-1; 8 bases align to TRBD2. The V segment lost 5 bases and the J segment 8 bases; nucleotides outside the gene matches: 5. The germline V gene has CDR1 LGHNT and CDR2 FRNRAP. There are 13 residues in the CDR3. CDR3 nucleotides: TGTGCTAGTGGTGTTGCGGGAGGCTATGAGCAGTTCTTC. Encoded protein: CASGVAGGYEQFF. The variable domain in full, with the rest retrieved from reference TRBV12-5 and TRBJ2-1, is DARVTQTPRHKVTEMGQEVTMRCQPILGHNTVFWYRQTMMQGLELLAYFRNRAPLDDSGMPKDRFSAEMPDATLATLKIQPSEPRDSAVYFCASGVAGGYEQFFGPGTRLTVL.

The chain couples TRBV9 to TRBJ2-1; 15 positions match TRBD2. Germline V gene sequence: CDR1 SGDLS, CDR2 YYNGEE. This CDR3 comprises 17 residues. With V trimmed by 2 bases and J by 10 bases, 10 bases remained unmatched. The CDR3 DNA follows: TGTGCCAGCAGCGTCGGACTAGCGGGGGGGACCTCGGACGAGCAGTTCTTC. This sequence encodes CASSVGLAGGTSDEQFF.

The gene calls are TRBV9 and TRBJ1-3; D unclear. The germline V and J ends were trimmed by 4 bases and 0 bases, with 14 bases remaining between them. Per germline, CDR1 SGDLS and CDR2 YYNGEE. The CDR3 sequence is 16 residues long. Written as DNA, the CDR3 is TGTGCCAGCAGCACGGAGGACGGACGCTCTGGAAACACCATATATTTT. Its translation is CASSTEDGRSGNTIYF.

This rearrangement joins TRBV7-3 to TRBJ1-1; 7 nucleotides agree with TRBD1. The CDR3 consists of 16 residues. Germline values: CDR1 SGHTA, CDR2 FQGTGA. Unmatched junction bases numbered 6, after V lost 2 bases and J lost 0 bases. In DNA form, the CDR3 reads TGTGCCAGCAGCTTAGTCCCACAGGGGTTGAACACTGAAGCTTTCTTT. It codes for CASSLVPQGLNTEAFF.

This clone occurred once. The chain uses TRBV23-1 and TRBJ1-1, with D possibly being TRBD1 (6 bases). Being an ORF, TRBV23-1 has a function that is uncertain. With 2 bases removed from V and 1 base from J, the gap between germline ends came to 17 bases. The CDR3 totals 17 residues. CDR3 in DNA: TGCGCCAGCAGTCAACCTACAGGGTATCTTTGGAACACTGAAGCTTTCTTT. Translation: CASSQPTGYLWNTEAFF.